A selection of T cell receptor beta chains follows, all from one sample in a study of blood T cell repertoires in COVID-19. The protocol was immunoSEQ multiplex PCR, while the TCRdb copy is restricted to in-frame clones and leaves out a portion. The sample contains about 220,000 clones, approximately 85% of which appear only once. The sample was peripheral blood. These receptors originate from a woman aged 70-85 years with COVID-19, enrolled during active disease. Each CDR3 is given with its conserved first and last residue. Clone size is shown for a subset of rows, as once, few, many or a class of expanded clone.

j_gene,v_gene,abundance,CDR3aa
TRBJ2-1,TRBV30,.,CARRQALIQFF
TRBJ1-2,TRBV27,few,CASSRTGDGNYGYTF
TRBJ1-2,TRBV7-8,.,CASSTDQGVGYTF
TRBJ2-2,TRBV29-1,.,CSVEEGLYTGELFF
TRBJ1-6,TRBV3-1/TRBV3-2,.,CASSHGGQSSPLHF
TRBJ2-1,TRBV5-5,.,CASSPEGRSSYNEQFF
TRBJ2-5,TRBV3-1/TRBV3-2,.,CASSPAVNQETQYF
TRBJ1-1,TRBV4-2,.,CASSFGTEPEAFF
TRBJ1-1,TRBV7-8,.,CASSLRDRVLEAFF
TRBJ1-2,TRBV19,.,CASSDTSYGYTF
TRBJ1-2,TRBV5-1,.,CASSPGDPGNGYTF
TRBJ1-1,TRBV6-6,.,CASRRRETEAFF
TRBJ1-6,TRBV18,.,CASSPQPDSPLHF
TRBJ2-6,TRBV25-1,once,CASSELGRSGSGANVLTF
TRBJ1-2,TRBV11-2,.,CASSKTGDGYTF
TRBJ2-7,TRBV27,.,CASSLTPPLAGDTTGSYEQYF
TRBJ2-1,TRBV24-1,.,CATSAPSGQFNDNEQFF
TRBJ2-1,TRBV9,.,CASSVALPGVAGGFYEQFF
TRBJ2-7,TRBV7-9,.,CASSPRVGNYEQYF
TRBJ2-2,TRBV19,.,CASSISPAGELFF
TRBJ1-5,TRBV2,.,CASSINRAGQPQHF
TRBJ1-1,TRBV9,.,CASSVGESDTEAFF
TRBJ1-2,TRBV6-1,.,CASSEIRTGNYGYTF
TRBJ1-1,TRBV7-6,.,CASSPGQLNTEAFF
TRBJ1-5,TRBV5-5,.,CASSPPGAGVNQPQHF
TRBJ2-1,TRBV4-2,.,CASSQGGGLSYNEQFF
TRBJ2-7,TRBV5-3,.,CARSPVEGVVYEQYF
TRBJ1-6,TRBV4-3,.,CASSQGAGDRSYNSPLHF
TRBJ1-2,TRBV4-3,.,CASSPTTDSGYGYTF
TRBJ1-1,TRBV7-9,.,CASSLRGTEAFF
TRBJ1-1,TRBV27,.,CASSLRLSARNTEAFF
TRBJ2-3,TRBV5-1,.,CASSLRTGSSTDTQYF
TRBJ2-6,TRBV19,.,CASMRDRSPSGANVLTF
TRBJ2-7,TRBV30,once,CAWRGQGASYEQYF
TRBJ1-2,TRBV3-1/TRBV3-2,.,CASSQASTGIKGYTF
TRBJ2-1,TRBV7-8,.,CASSYIAGATYNEQFF
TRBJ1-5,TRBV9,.,CASSVGDSNNQPQHF
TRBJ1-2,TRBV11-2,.,CASSLDQAFMEGYTF
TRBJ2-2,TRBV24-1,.,CATSATGSPGELFF
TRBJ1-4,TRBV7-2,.,CASSFGGVGEKLFF
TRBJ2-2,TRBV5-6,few,CASSSDWNTGELFF
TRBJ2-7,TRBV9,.,CASSDRGLASEQYF
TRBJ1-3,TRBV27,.,CASRTNHGSGNTIYF
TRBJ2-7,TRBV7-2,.,CASSYDQFEQYF
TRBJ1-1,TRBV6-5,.,CASSLPDRGFTEAFF